The 13 T cell receptor beta chains below come from one sample, sequenced in a study of spatial heterogeneity in lung cancer. TCRdb used MiXCR to reprocess the 5' RACE reads, holding one entry per CDR3 protein. The data contain around 7,000 distinct CDR3 sequences, 7% of them seen just once; the ten biggest clones take up about three quarters. Time point: sample taken at primary tumor resection. The starting material was PBMCs, obtained at surgery. The receptor source for this set is a male donor with early-stage non-small cell lung cancer.

In this sample, this clonotype turned up many times. CDR3 nucleotides: TGTGCCAGCTCACGCTTATCAAGAGGGGACGCCCTAATGATTCAGTACTTC. It yields the protein CASSRLSRGDALMIQYF. The chain combines TRBV18 with TRBJ2-4; D tentatively reads TRBD1 or TRBD2 (5 bases each). Trimming pared 4 bases from V and 10 bases from J, leaving 26 bases between. The CDR3 runs to 17 residues. Germline CDR1 reads KGHSH; CDR2 reads LQKENI.

The chain uses TRBV3-1 and TRBJ1-1; no firm D call. CDR1 and CDR2 (germline): LGHDT, YNNKEL (reference sequence). Trimming took off 4 bases at V and 1 base at J, with 1 base between the two ends. CDR3 size: 11 residues. The CDR3 is CASSRNTEAFF. CDR3 DNA: TGTGCCAGCAGCCGGAACACTGAAGCTTTCTTT.

The sample holds a few counts of this clonotype. The gene calls are TRBV5-1 and TRBJ2-3, with a weak D call TRBD1 (5 bases). The CDR3 is made up of 15 amino acids. In germline, CDR1 is SGHRS, CDR2 YFSETQ. The V end lost 0 bases, the J end lost 1 base, and 9 bases lay between the germline ends. The CDR3 sequence: CASSLAGIGTDTQYF. CDR3 DNA: TGCGCCAGCAGCTTGGCAGGGATCGGCACAGATACGCAGTATTTT. The whole variable domain, filled in from reference TRBV5-1 and TRBJ2-3, reads KAGVTQTPRYLIKTRGQQVTLSCSPISGHRSVSWYQQTPGQGLQFLFEYFSETQRNKGNFPGRFSGRQFSNSRSEMNVSTLELGDSALYLCASSLAGIGTDTQYFGPGTRLTVL.

This clonotype was counted ten times or more. The chain recombines TRBV1 with TRBJ1-5; TRBD1, the table's D call, was not compared with the DNA. TRBV1 is described as a pseudogene. This CDR3 contains 17 residues. The CDR3 reads CTSSHPWGQGPNQPQHF. CDR3 DNA sequence: TGCACCAGCAGCCACCCTTGGGGACAGGGACCAAATCAGCCCCAGCATTTT.

At least ten counts were recorded for this clonotype. The rearrangement joins TRBV7-2 to TRBJ2-3, with D possibly being TRBD2 (7 bases). The CDR3 has 16 amino acids. In germline, CDR1 is SGHTA, CDR2 FQGNSA. The V gene lost 1 base and the J gene lost 2 bases, with 13 bases spanning the gap. CDR3 nucleotides: TGTGCCAGCAGCTTAGAACCGGGGGGCTACACAGATACGCAGTATTTT. It codes for CASSLEPGGYTDTQYF.

This clonotype was found many times. The chain is built from TRBV11-3 and TRBJ1-1; D may be TRBD1 (6 bases). V was pared by 5 bases and J by 1 base, with 17 bases between. The CDR3 consists of 16 residues. Germline lookup yields CDR1 SGHNT and CDR2 YENEEA. CDR3 coding DNA: TGTGCCAGCAGCCCAAACGCACAGGGTCCGAACACTGAAGCTTTCTTT. Encoded protein: CASSPNAQGPNTEAFF.

This clonotype was detected many times. The chain couples TRBV20-1 to TRBJ2-1, with D perhaps matching TRBD2 (6 bases). CDR3 length equals 16 residues. Germline lookup yields CDR1 DFQATT and CDR2 SNEGSKA (reference sequence). V was trimmed by 2 bases and J by 5 bases, leaving 19 bases between them. CDR3: CSARKPGLSLNNEQFF. In nucleotides, the CDR3 is TGCAGTGCTAGAAAGCCGGGACTTTCCTTGAACAATGAGCAGTTCTTC.

The genes are TRBV7-7 and TRBJ2-3; D is undetermined. The length of the CDR3 is 13 residues. V was pared by 2 bases and J by 8 bases, with 11 bases between. CDR1 and CDR2 (germline): SSHAT, FNYEAQ (reference sequence). The CDR3 sequence: CASSLTAWGTQYF. DNA for the CDR3: TGTGCCAGCAGCTTAACAGCCTGGGGTACGCAGTATTTT.

This clonotype was observed many times. V gene TRBV10-3 combines with J gene TRBJ1-5; D is perhaps TRBD1 (6 bases). Germline CDR1 reads ENHRY; CDR2 reads SYGVKD. With 5 bases removed from V and 1 base from J, the gap between germline ends came to 9 bases. There are 14 residues in the CDR3. The DNA of the CDR3 is TGTGCCATCAGTCCAGGGGAAAGCAATCAGCCCCAGCATTTT. This gives the protein CAISPGESNQPQHF.

Many counts were recorded for this clonotype. The gene calls are TRBV11-1 and TRBJ1-3; the D is unclear. Germline V gene sequence: CDR1 SGHAT, CDR2 FQDESV (reference sequence). Trimming removed 0 bases from V and 4 bases from J, with 13 bases in between. This CDR3 is 16 amino acids long. This CDR3 reads CASSLAQRALGNTIYF. DNA for the CDR3: TGTGCCAGCAGCTTAGCGCAACGGGCCCTCGGAAACACCATATATTTT.

This clonotype has at least ten counts. The rearrangement uses TRBV5-1 and TRBJ2-3; possible D gene TRBD2, 6 bases. CDR1 and CDR2 from the germline V gene are SGHRS and YFSETQ. Deletions cut 1 base from V and 0 bases from J, with 9 bases between. The CDR3 is made up of 15 amino acids. This CDR3 is CASSLSGVSTDTQYF. The DNA of the CDR3 is TGCGCCAGCAGCTTGTCGGGAGTTAGCACAGATACGCAGTATTTT.

DNA of the CDR3: TGTGCCAGCAGCTTTGACAGCACCGGGGAGCTGTTTTTT. Translating gives CASSFDSTGELFF. This chain uses TRBV3-1 with TRBJ2-2; perhaps TRBD1 as D (5 bases). Trimming removed 5 bases at V and 4 bases at J, with 8 bases between. Germline loops: CDR1 LGHDT, CDR2 YNNKEL (reference sequence). The CDR3 contains 13 residues.

This clonotype was counted a few times. CDR3 DNA sequence: TGTGCCAGCAGTGAGGTGGGGGAACCTGAAGCTTTCTTT. It codes for CASSEVGEPEAFF. The chain uses TRBV2 and TRBJ1-1; weak D call: TRBD1 (5 bases). This CDR3 contains 13 residues. The germline V gene encodes CDR1 SNHLY and CDR2 FYNNEI. V shed 3 bases and J shed 6 bases, with 11 bases lying between them.